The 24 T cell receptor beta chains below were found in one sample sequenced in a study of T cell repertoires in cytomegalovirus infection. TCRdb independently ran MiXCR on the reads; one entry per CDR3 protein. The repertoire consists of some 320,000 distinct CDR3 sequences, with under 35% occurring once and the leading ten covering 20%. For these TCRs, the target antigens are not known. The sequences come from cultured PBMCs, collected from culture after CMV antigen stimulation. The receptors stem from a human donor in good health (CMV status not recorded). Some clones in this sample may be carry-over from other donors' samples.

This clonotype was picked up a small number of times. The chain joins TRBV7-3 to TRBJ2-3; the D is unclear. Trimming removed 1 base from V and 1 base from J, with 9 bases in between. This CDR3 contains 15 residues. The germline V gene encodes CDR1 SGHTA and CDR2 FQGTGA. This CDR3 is CASSLIGPGTDTQYF. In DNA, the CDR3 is TGTGCCAGCAGCTTAATCGGTCCCGGCACAGATACGCAGTATTTT.

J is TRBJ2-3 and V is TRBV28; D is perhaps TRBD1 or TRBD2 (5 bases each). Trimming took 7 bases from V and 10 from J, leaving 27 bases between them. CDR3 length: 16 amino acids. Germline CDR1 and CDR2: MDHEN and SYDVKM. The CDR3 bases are TGTGCCAGCACCAAAAATCGGGCAGGGACCCGAAATGCGCAGTATTTT. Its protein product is CASTKNRAGTRNAQYF.

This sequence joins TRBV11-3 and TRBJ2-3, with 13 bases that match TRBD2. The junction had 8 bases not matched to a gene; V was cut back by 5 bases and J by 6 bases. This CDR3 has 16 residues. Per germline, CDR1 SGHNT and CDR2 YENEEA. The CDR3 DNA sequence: TGTGCCAGCAGCCCGGGACTAGCGGGGATAACGGATACGCAGTATTTT. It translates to CASSPGLAGITDTQYF. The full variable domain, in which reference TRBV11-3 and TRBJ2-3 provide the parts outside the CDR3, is EAGVVQSPRYKIIEKKQPVAFWCNPISGHNTLYWYLQNLGQGPELLIRYENEEAVDDSQLPKDRFSAERLKGVDSTLKIQPAELGDSAVYLCASSPGLAGITDTQYFGPGTRLTVL.

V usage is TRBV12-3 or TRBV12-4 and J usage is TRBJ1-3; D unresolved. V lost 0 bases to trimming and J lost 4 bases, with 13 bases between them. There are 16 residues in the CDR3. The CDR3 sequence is CASSLAVSRWGNTIYF. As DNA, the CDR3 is TGTGCCAGCAGTTTAGCGGTATCCCGCTGGGGAAACACCATATATTTT.

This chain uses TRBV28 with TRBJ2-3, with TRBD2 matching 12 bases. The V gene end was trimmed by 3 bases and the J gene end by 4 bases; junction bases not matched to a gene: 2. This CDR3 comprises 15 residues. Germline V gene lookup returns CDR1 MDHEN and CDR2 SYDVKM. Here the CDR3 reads CASSFSSGRADTQYF. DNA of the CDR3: TGTGCCAGCAGTTTCTCTAGCGGGAGGGCAGATACGCAGTATTTT.

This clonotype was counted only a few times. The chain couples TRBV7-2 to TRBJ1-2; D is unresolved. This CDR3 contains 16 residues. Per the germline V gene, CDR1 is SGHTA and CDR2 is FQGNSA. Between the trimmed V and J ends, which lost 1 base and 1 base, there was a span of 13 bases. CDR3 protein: CASSLEATRINYGYTF. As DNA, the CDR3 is TGTGCCAGCAGCTTAGAGGCCACAAGGATTAACTATGGCTACACCTTC.

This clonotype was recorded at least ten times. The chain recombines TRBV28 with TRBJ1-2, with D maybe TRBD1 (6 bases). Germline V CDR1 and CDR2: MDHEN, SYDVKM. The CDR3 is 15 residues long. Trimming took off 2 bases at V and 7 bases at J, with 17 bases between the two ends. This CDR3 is CASSLQGQDLAGYTF. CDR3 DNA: TGTGCCAGCAGTTTACAGGGACAAGATCTGGCTGGCTACACCTTC.

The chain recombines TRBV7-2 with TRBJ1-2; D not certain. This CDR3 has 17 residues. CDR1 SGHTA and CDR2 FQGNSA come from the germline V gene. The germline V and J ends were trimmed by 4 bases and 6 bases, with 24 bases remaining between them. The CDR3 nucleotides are TGTGCCAGCAGCTCCAAGTTGACCCCGGAGGCCCGGGATGGCTACACCTTC. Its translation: CASSSKLTPEARDGYTF.

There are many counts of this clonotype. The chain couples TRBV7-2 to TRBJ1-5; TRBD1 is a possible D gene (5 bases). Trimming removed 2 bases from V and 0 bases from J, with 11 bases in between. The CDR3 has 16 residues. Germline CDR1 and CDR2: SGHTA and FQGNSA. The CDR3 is CASSLLGVGSNQPQHF. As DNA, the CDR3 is TGTGCCAGCAGCTTACTAGGGGTTGGTAGCAATCAGCCCCAGCATTTT.

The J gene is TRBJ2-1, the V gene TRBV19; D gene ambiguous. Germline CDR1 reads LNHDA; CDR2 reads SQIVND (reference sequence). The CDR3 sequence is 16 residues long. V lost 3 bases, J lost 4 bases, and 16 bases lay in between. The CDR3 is CASSIEEMSFYNEQFF. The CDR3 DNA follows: TGTGCCAGTAGTATTGAGGAGATGTCTTTTTACAATGAGCAGTTCTTC.

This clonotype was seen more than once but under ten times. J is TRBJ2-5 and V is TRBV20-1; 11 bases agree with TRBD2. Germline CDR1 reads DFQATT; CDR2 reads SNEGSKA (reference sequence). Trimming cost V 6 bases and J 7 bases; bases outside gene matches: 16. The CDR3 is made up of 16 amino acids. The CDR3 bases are TGCAGTGCCAGTAGCGGGGGGGCCGTTGGTTATGGGACCCAGTACTTC. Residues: CSASSGGAVGYGTQYF.

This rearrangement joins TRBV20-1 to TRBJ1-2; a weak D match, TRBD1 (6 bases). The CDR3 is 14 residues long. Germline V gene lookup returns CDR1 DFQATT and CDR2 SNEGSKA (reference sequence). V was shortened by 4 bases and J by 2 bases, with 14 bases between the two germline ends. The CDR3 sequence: CSAIQRRGNYGYTF. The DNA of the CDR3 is TGCAGTGCTATACAGAGAAGGGGGAACTATGGCTACACCTTC.

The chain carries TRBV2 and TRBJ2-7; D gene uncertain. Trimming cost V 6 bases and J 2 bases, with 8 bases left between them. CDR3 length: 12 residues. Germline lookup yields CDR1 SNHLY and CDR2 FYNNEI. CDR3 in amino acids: CASRLIPYEQYF. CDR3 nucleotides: TGTGCCAGCAGGTTGATTCCCTACGAGCAGTACTTC.

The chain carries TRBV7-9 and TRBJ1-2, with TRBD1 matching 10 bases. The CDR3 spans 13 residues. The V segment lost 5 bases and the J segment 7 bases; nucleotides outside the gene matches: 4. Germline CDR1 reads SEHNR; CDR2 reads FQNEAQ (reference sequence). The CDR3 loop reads CASSLDRGLGYTF. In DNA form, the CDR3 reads TGTGCCAGCAGCCTAGACAGGGGGCTTGGCTACACCTTC.

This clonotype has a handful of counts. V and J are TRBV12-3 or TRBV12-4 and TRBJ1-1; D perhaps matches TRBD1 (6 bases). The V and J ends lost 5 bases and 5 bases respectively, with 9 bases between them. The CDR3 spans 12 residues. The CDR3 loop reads CASSPGQTEAFF. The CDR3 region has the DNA TGTGCCAGCAGTCCCGGACAGACTGAAGCTTTCTTT.

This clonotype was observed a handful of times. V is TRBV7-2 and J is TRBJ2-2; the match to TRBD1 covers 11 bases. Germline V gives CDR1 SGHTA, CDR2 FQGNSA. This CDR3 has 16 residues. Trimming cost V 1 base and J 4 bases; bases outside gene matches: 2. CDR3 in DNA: TGTGCCAGCAGCTTAGTGGGGACAGGGGGCACCGGGGAGCTGTTTTTT. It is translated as CASSLVGTGGTGELFF.

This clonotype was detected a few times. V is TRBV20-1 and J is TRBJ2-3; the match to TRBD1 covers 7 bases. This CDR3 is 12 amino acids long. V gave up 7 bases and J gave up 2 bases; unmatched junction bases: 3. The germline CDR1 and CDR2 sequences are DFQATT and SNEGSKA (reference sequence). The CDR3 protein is CSGQGDTDTQYF. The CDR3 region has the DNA TGCAGTGGGCAGGGGGACACAGATACGCAGTATTTT.

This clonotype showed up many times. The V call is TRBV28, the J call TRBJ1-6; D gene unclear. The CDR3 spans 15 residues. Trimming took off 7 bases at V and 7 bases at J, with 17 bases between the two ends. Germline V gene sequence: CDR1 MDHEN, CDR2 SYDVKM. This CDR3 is CASKKGGRTNSPLHF. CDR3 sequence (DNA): TGTGCCAGCAAGAAGGGAGGGCGAACGAATTCACCCCTCCACTTT.

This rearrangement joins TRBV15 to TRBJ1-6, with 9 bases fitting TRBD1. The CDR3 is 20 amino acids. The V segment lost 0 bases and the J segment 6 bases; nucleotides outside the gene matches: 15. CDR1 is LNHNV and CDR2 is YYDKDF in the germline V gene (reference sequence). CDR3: CATSRDLPRTGAVTNSPLHF. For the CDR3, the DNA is TGTGCCACCAGCAGAGACCTACCTCGGACAGGGGCCGTCACTAATTCACCCCTCCACTTT.

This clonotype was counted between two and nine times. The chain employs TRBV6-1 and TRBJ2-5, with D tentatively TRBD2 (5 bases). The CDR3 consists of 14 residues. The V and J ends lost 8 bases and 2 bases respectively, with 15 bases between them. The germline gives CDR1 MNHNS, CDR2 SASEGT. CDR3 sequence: CASLSSSGQETQYF. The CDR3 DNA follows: TGTGCCAGCCTTTCAAGTTCGGGGCAAGAGACCCAGTACTTC.

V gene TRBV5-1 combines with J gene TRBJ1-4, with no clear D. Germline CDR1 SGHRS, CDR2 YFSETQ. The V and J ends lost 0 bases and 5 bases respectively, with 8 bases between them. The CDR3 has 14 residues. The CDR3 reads CASSLEVANEKLFF. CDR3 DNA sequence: TGCGCCAGCAGCTTGGAAGTGGCGAATGAAAAACTGTTTTTT.

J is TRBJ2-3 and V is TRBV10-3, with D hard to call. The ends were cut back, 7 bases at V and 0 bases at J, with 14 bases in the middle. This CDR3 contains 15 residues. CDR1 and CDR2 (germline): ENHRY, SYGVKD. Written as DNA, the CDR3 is TGTGCCATCACTGGAACAGAATCTAGCACAGATACGCAGTATTTT. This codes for CAITGTESSTDTQYF.

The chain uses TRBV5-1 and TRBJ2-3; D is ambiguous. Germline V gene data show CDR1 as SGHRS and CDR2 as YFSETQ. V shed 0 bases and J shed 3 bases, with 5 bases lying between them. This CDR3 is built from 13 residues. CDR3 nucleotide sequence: TGCGCCAGCAGCTTGGACCGTACAGATACGCAGTATTTT. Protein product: CASSLDRTDTQYF.

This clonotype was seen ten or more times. This CDR3 is CASSLTSGGRDEQFF. CDR3 DNA: TGTGCCAGCAGCCTGACTAGCGGGGGTCGTGATGAGCAGTTCTTC. This chain joins TRBV7-3 and TRBJ2-1, with 12 nucleotides matching TRBD2. The CDR3 consists of 15 residues. The germline V gene has CDR1 SGHTA and CDR2 FQGTGA. V was pared by 5 bases and J by 8 bases, with 7 bases of the junction left unmatched.